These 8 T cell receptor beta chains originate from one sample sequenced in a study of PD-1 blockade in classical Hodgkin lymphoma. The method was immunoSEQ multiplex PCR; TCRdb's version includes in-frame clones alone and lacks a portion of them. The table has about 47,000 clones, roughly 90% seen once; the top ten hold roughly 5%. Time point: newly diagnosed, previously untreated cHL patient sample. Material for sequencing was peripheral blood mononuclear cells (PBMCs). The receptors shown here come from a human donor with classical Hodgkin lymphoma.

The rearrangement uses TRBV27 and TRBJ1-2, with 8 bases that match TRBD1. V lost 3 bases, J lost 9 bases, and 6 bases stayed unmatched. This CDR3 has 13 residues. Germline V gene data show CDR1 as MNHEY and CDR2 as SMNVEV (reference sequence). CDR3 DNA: TGTGCCAGCAGTTTTCTGGACAGGGTTAGCTACACCTTC. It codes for CASSFLDRVSYTF.

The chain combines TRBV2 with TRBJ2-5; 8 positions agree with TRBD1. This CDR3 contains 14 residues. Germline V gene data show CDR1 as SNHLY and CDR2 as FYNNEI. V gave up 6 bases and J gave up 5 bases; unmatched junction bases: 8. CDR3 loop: CASSRDRGWETQYF. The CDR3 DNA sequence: TGTGCCAGCAGCCGTGACAGGGGTTGGGAGACCCAGTACTTC. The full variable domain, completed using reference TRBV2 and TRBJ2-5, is EPEVTQTPSHQVTQMGQEVILRCVPISNHLYFYWYRQILGQKVEFLVSFYNNEISEKSEIFDDQFSVERPDGSNFTLKIRSTKLEDSAMYFCASSRDRGWETQYFGPGTRLLVL.

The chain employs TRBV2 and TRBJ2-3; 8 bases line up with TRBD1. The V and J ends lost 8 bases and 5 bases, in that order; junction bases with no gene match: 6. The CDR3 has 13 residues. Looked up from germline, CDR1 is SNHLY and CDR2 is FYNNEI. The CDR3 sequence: CASATGAGDTQYF. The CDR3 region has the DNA TGTGCCAGCGCGACAGGGGCTGGAGATACGCAGTATTTT.

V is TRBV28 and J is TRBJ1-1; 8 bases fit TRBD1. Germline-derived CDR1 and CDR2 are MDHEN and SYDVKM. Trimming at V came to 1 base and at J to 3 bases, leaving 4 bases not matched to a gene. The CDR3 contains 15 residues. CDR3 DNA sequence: TGTGCCAGCAGTTTATCAGGACAGGGCGACACTGAAGCTTTCTTT. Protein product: CASSLSGQGDTEAFF.

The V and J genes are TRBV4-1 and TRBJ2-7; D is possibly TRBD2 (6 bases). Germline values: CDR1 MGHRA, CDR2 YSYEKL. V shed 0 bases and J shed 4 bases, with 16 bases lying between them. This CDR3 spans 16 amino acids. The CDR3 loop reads CASSQDSGRAGYEQYF. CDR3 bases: TGCGCCAGCAGCCAAGATTCGGGGCGGGCGGGGTACGAGCAGTACTTC.

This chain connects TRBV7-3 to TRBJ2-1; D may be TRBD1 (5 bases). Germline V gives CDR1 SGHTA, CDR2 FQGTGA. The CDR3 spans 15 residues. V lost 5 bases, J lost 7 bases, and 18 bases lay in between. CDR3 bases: TGTGCCAGCAGCCCAGAAGGGGCGACCTGGAATGAGCAGTTCTTC. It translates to CASSPEGATWNEQFF. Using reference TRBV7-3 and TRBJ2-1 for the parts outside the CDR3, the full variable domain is GAGVSQTPSNKVTEKGKYVELRCDPISGHTALYWYRQSLGQGPEFLIYFQGTGAADDSGLPNDRFFAVRPEGSVSTLKIQRTERGDSAVYLCASSPEGATWNEQFFGPGTRLTVL.

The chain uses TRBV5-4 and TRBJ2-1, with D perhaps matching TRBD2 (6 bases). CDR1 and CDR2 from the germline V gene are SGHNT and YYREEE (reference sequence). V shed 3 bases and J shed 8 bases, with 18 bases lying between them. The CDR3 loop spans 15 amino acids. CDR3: CASSSPGAPRDEQFF. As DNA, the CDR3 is TGTGCCAGCAGCTCCCCGGGAGCCCCGAGGGATGAGCAGTTCTTC.

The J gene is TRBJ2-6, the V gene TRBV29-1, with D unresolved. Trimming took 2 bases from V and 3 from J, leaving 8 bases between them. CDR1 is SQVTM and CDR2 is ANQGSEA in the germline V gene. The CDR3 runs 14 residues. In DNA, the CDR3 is TGCAGCGTTGAAAAGGAATTTGGGGCCAACGTCCTGACTTTC. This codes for CSVEKEFGANVLTF.